A single sample gave rise to the 20 T cell receptor beta chains below, sequenced in a study of a mutant IDH1 vaccine in newly diagnosed glioma. Sequencing was performed with immunoSEQ multiplex PCR; in TCRdb, only in-frame clones are kept and a portion is missing. The sample contains 88,000 or so clones, approximately 85% of which appear only once. For these TCRs, the target antigens are not known. Time point meaning: week 23, last vaccination. The vaccine gave 300 ug of a 20-mer mutant IDH1 peptide subcutaneously per dose. The sample was PBMCs, taken from a glioma patient whose treatment included an IDH1 peptide vaccine. The origin of the receptors is a man between 25 and 39 years old with glioma. Some clones in this sample may be carry-over from other donors' samples.

The V call is TRBV5-1, the J call TRBJ2-1; D remains unclear. The CDR3 sequence is 11 residues long. Per the germline V gene, CDR1 is SGHRS and CDR2 is YFSETQ. V was trimmed by 4 bases and J by 6 bases, leaving 5 bases between them. As DNA, the CDR3 is TGCGCCAGCAGCATCAGCAATGAGCAGTTCTTC. Its protein product is CASSISNEQFF.

This rearrangement joins TRBV4-1 to TRBJ1-2; D is unresolved. Germline loops: CDR1 MGHRA, CDR2 YSYEKL. The CDR3 runs 16 residues. Trimming cost V 1 base and J 3 bases, with 15 bases left between them. In DNA, the CDR3 is TGCGCCAGCAGCCAAGTTGCAGCCCGGGGAGACTATGGCTACACCTTC. Amino acid sequence: CASSQVAARGDYGYTF.

The chain links TRBV2 to TRBJ1-1, with D perhaps TRBD1 (6 bases). The V and J ends lost 6 bases and 1 base respectively, with 12 bases between them. Per germline, CDR1 SNHLY and CDR2 FYNNEI. The length of the CDR3 is 14 residues. CDR3 protein: CASSWRGTNTEAFF. DNA of the CDR3: TGTGCCAGCAGCTGGAGGGGGACGAACACTGAAGCTTTCTTT.

This chain joins TRBV4-2 and TRBJ1-4; no firm D call. V was shortened by 0 bases and J by 3 bases, with 11 bases between the two germline ends. CDR3 length: 16 residues. Germline V gene lookup returns CDR1 LGHNA and CDR2 YNFKEQ. CDR3 protein: CASSQEIGLSNEKLFF. The CDR3 coding sequence is TGTGCCAGCAGCCAAGAAATTGGGTTATCTAATGAAAAACTGTTTTTT.

The chain links TRBV27 to TRBJ1-6, with 8 bases fitting TRBD1. This CDR3 contains 18 residues. The V segment lost 1 base and the J segment 0 bases; nucleotides outside the gene matches: 5. Germline V gene lookup returns CDR1 MNHEY and CDR2 SMNVEV (reference sequence). The CDR3, as DNA: TGTGCCAGCAGTTTATTATGGACAGGGAGCTCCTATAATTCACCCCTCCACTTT. This translates into CASSLLWTGSSYNSPLHF.

This rearrangement joins TRBV28 to TRBJ1-5; a weak D match, TRBD1 (5 bases). This CDR3 spans 13 amino acids. V lost 2 bases and J lost 7, with 9 bases in between. Germline-derived CDR1 and CDR2 are MDHEN and SYDVKM. The CDR3 is CASSLQEGQPQHF. The CDR3 DNA is TGTGCCAGCAGTTTACAGGAGGGGCAGCCCCAGCATTTT.

The chain recombines TRBV9 with TRBJ2-1; the match to TRBD1 covers 7 bases. This CDR3 has 12 amino acids. J gave up 14 bases and V 2 bases, and 7 bases lay outside the gene matches. Germline CDR1 is SGDLS and CDR2 is YYNGEE. The CDR3 DNA reads TGTGCCAGCAGCGTCACCGGGACAGAAAAGTTCTTC. Translated, it gives CASSVTGTEKFF.

This clone was recorded once. The chain carries TRBV11-3 and TRBJ2-7; 7 positions agree with TRBD1. Per the germline V gene, CDR1 is SGHNT and CDR2 is YENEEA. The trim removed 5 bases at V and 6 bases at J, leaving 10 bases unmatched. The length of the CDR3 is 14 residues. CDR3 loop: CASSPRQGMGEQYF. The CDR3 DNA reads as TGTGCCAGCAGCCCTAGACAGGGAATGGGCGAGCAGTACTTC.

The chain carries TRBV7-9 and TRBJ2-7; 7 nucleotides align to TRBD1. With V trimmed by 6 bases and J by 2 bases, 4 bases remained unmatched. Germline V gives CDR1 SEHNR, CDR2 FQNEAQ (reference sequence). The CDR3 length is 13 residues. The CDR3 loop is CASRSGTAYEQYF. CDR3 nucleotides: TGTGCCAGCAGGTCCGGGACAGCCTACGAGCAGTACTTC.

The rearrangement links TRBV4-2 to TRBJ2-1; D is unclear. This CDR3 comprises 16 residues. Germline V gene data show CDR1 as LGHNA and CDR2 as YNFKEQ. V dropped 4 bases and J dropped 0 bases, with 13 bases sitting between them. CDR3 sequence: CASSRLLASSYNEQFF. DNA of the CDR3: TGTGCCAGCAGCCGGTTACTCGCAAGCTCCTACAATGAGCAGTTCTTC.

This chain uses TRBV18 with TRBJ1-5; D unclear. Trimming removed 4 bases from V and 5 bases from J, with 12 bases in between. The CDR3 has 14 residues. CDR1 KGHSH and CDR2 LQKENI come from the germline V gene. CDR3 region: CASSLRVRDQPQHF. The CDR3, as DNA: TGTGCCAGCTCACTCCGGGTGAGGGATCAGCCCCAGCATTTT.

The chain has TRBV2 and TRBJ2-1; TRBD2 matches 9 bases. From germline, CDR1 is SNHLY and CDR2 FYNNEI. Trimming removed 11 bases from V and 7 bases from J; junction bases left unmatched: 21. This CDR3 is built from 17 residues. The CDR3 is CAGQERLDSGGLNEQFF. In nucleotides, the CDR3 is TGTGCCGGACAGGAACGACTTGACAGCGGGGGGCTTAATGAGCAGTTCTTC.

J is TRBJ1-2 and V is TRBV20-1; D might be TRBD1 (5 bases). Germline V gene data show CDR1 as DFQATT and CDR2 as SNEGSKA (reference sequence). This CDR3 is 11 amino acids long. Trimming took 1 base from V and 14 from J, leaving 14 bases between them. The CDR3 region has the DNA TGCAGTGCTAGAGCGGGGACCAGAGGTACCTTC. This encodes CSARAGTRGTF.

V and J are TRBV4-3 and TRBJ2-5; TRBD1 matches at 8 bases. Per germline, CDR1 LGHNA and CDR2 YSLEER. The CDR3 is made up of 17 amino acids. The trim removed 1 base at V and 1 base at J, leaving 8 bases unmatched. As DNA, the CDR3 is TGCGCCAGCAGCCAAGGCCCACTGACAGGGGCCCAAGAGACCCAGTACTTC. Translating gives CASSQGPLTGAQETQYF.

This clone was counted a few times. The chain recombines TRBV19 with TRBJ1-5; a possible D gene is TRBD1 (5 bases). The CDR3 sequence is 14 residues long. V dropped 4 bases and J dropped 6 bases, with 13 bases sitting between them. The germline V gene encodes CDR1 LNHDA and CDR2 SQIVND (reference sequence). CDR3 sequence reads: CASSKLGVSQPQHF. CDR3 nucleotides: TGTGCCAGTAGTAAGTTGGGGGTCAGTCAGCCCCAGCATTTT.

The chain is built from TRBV12-2 and TRBJ1-2. TRBV12-2 is annotated as a pseudogene. The CDR3 is 15 amino acids. CDR3 region: CASRLRPQRDDGYTF. The CDR3 DNA follows: TGTGCAAGTCGCTTGAGACCCCAGAGGGATGACGGCTACACCTTC.

This clone was detected only a few times. The CDR3 loop is CAWSDWGDYTEAFF. The CDR3, as DNA: TGTGCCTGGAGTGACTGGGGTGATTACACTGAAGCTTTCTTT. The J gene is TRBJ1-1, the V gene TRBV30, with D unresolved. CDR1 is GTSNPN and CDR2 is SVGIG in the germline V gene (reference sequence). With 1 base removed from V and 3 bases from J, the gap between germline ends came to 12 bases. The CDR3 spans 14 residues.

The CDR3 DNA is TGTGCCAGCAGCGCTCGGGGGCTAGACTTCTCCTACGAGCAGTACTTC. As protein: CASSARGLDFSYEQYF. This rearrangement joins TRBV5-4 to TRBJ2-7; D could derive from TRBD1 or TRBD2 (6 bases each). The length of the CDR3 is 16 residues. The germline V gene has CDR1 SGHNT and CDR2 YYREEE (reference sequence). Trimming shortened V by 4 bases and J by 0 bases, and 17 bases separated the two germline ends.

Points on this clone: At one of its ends the junction is not consistent with the germline gene, which may arise from a read error. The V gene is TRBV30, the J gene TRBJ1-3; 10 nucleotides line up with TRBD1. The CDR3 extends over 16 amino acids. Per germline, CDR1 GTSNPN and CDR2 SVGIG (reference sequence). CDR3 amino acids: CAWKGRTGGPGNTIYF. As DNA, the CDR3 is TGTGCTTGGAAGGGTCGGACAGGGGGTCCTGGAAACACCATATATTTT.

The V call is TRBV14, the J call TRBJ1-2, with D perhaps matching TRBD1 (6 bases). With 0 bases removed from V and 3 bases from J, the gap between germline ends came to 11 bases. Germline CDR1 is SGHDN and CDR2 is FVKESK. The CDR3 contains 15 residues. CDR3 coding DNA: TGTGCCAGCAGCCAAGATATAGGACAGTACTATGGCTACACCTTC. Encoded protein: CASSQDIGQYYGYTF.